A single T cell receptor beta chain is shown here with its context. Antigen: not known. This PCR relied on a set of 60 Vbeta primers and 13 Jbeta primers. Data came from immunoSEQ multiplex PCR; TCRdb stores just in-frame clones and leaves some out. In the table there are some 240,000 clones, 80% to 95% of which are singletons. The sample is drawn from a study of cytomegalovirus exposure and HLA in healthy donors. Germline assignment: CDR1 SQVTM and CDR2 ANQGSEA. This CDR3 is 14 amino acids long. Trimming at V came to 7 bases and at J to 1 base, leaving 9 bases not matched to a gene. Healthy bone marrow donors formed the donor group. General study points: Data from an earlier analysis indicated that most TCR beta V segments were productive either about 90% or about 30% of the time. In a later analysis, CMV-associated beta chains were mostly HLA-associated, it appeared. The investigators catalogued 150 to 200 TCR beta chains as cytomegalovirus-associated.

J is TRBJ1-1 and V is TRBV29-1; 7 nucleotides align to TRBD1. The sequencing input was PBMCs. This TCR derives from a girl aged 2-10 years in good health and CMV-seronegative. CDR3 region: CSGITGTENTEAFF. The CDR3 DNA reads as TGCAGCGGCATAACCGGGACAGAGAACACTGAAGCTTTCTTT.